This T cell receptor (beta chain) was identified during a study of type 1 regulatory T cells. A single record per CDR3 protein comes from TCRdb applying MiXCR to the reads. The sample has some 100,000 distinct CDR3 sequences, roughly a third seen once. V was clipped by 2 bases and J by 0 bases, with 10 bases between them. Germline V gene sequence: CDR1 LNHNV, CDR2 YYDKDF (reference sequence). The CDR3 is made up of 15 amino acids. This clonotype showed up just a few times. Sequences were obtained from CD4+ T cells, either the whole sample or a sorted fraction (not recorded which). This receptor was identified in a human donor in good health. The V gene is TRBV15, the J gene TRBJ1-1; D might be TRBD1 (5 bases). This CDR3 reads CATSRPLTVNTEAFF. As DNA, the CDR3 is TGTGCCACCAGCAGACCCCTGACAGTGAACACTGAAGCTTTCTTT. The entire variable domain, with the rest obtained from reference TRBV15 and TRBJ1-1, is as follows: DAMVIQNPRYQVTQFGKPVTLSCSQTLNHNVMYWYQQKSSQAPKLLFHYYDKDFNNEADTPDNFQSRRPNTSFCFLDIRSPGLGDTAMYLCATSRPLTVNTEAFFGQGTRLTVV.